The next 2 T cell receptor beta chains were all read from a single sample in a study of blood T cell repertoires in COVID-19 (dated by TCRdb to between 2020 and 2021). To prepare the library, the immunoSEQ multiplex PCR assay was applied. The immuneACCESS repertoire file appears here via TCRdb, limited to in-frame rearrangements. These files lack a portion of the clones; in checked studies, under half of the deficit traces to unresolved V genes, and the cause of the others is not known. The sample profile shows fewer than 85,000 clones; around 87% of them were found once. The ten largest clonotypes hold 8% to 9.5% of the sample. The specimen sequenced was peripheral blood. The receptors were gathered from a man aged 50 to 59 with active COVID-19.

The J gene is TRBJ2-7, the V gene TRBV5-1; a possible D gene is TRBD1 (5 bases). V lost 6 bases to trimming and J lost 0 bases, with 10 bases between them. Per the germline V gene, CDR1 is SGHRS and CDR2 is YFSETQ. The CDR3 loop spans 13 amino acids. CDR3 in DNA: TGCGCCAGCAATCAGGGCGGCTCCTACGAGCAGTACTTC. Protein sequence: CASNQGGSYEQYF.

This clone was found once. V is TRBV5-4 and J is TRBJ1-1; 7 positions agree with TRBD1. The CDR3 runs to 15 residues. The V gene's germline CDR1 is SGHNT and CDR2 YYREEE (reference sequence). J was trimmed by 0 bases and V by 5 bases; bases with no gene match: 7. The CDR3 region has the DNA TGTGCCAGCAGATCTGACAGGGCATTGAACACTGAAGCTTTCTTT. Translating gives CASRSDRALNTEAFF.